This is a list of T cell receptor beta chains from one sample in a study of spatial heterogeneity in lung cancer. In TCRdb, the 5' RACE reads were re-called with MiXCR into one record per CDR3 protein. The top ten hold more than 4.5% of the sample, which has some 22,000 distinct CDR3 sequences, around 4.5% seen once. The specimen comprised PBMCs, sampled at surgery. The receptors originated from a male donor with early-stage non-small cell lung cancer. CDR3s include the opening cysteine and the closing phenylalanine or tryptophan. The D gene is left open where the match is weak. Only part of the rows carry a size: once, few, many, or a class if the clone is expanded.

D,V,size,J,DNA,CDR3
-,TRBV4-1,few,TRBJ2-5,TGCGCCAGCAGCCAAGCCGTTCGGCAGGGGTTGAAGACCCAGTACTTC,CASSQAVRQGLKTQYF
TRBD1,TRBV19,many,TRBJ1-2,TGTGCCAGTAGTTCTAACAGGGGGCTCGCCTATGGCTACACCTTC,CASSSNRGLAYGYTF
-,TRBV12-3/TRBV12-4,many,TRBJ1-5,TGTGCCAGCAGTTTATTTGTCAATCAGCCCCAGCATTTT,CASSLFVNQPQHF
-,TRBV28,many,TRBJ2-1,TGTGCCAGCAGTTTGGCCGGGACTTCAGGATCCCTTGAGCAGTTCTTC,CASSLAGTSGSLEQFF
TRBD1,TRBV20-1,many,TRBJ2-7,TGCAGTGCCCCTGGGACAGGGCCTAAAGAGCAGTACTTC,CSAPGTGPKEQYF
-,TRBV7-3,medium-sized,TRBJ2-2,TGTGCCAGCAGCTTGCTATGGGCAGCCCCCGGGGAGCTGTTTTTT,CASSLLWAAPGELFF
-,TRBV3-1,many,TRBJ2-7,TGTGCCAGCAGCCTCATTAGGGGGGCTTACGAGCAGTACTTC,CASSLIRGAYEQYF
TRBD1,TRBV27,many,TRBJ2-2,TGTGCCAGCAGCCGAGGGGTAGACAGGGTGGCGAGCGGGGAGCTGTTTTTT,CASSRGVDRVASGELFF
-,TRBV12-3/TRBV12-4,-,TRBJ2-5,TGTGCCAGCAGTTTAAGGCCCAGGGGACAAGAGACCCAGTACTTC,CASSLRPRGQETQYF
-,TRBV6-2/TRBV6-3,medium-sized,TRBJ1-6,TGTGCCAGCATTGGGGACGGAAATTCACCCCTCCACTTT,CASIGDGNSPLHF
-,TRBV6-5,few,TRBJ2-2,TGTGCCAGCAGCATCGGGACACCGAACACCGGGGAGCTGTTTTTT,CASSIGTPNTGELFF
-,TRBV20-1,many,TRBJ2-3,TGCAGTGCTCCCCCTGGGGGAGCATCAGATACGCAGTATTTT,CSAPPGGASDTQYF
TRBD1,TRBV16,many,TRBJ1-2,TGTGCCAGCAGCCAGAGGACAGGGAGTGGCTACACCTTC,CASSQRTGSGYTF
TRBD2,TRBV7-2,many,TRBJ2-4,TGTGCCAGCAGCCAGCCTAGCGGGGGGAGAGCCAAAAACATTCAGTACTTC,CASSQPSGGRAKNIQYF
-,TRBV29-1,medium-sized,TRBJ2-3,TGCAGCGTTGCGAGGGGTCGGACAGATACGCAGTATTTT,CSVARGRTDTQYF
-,TRBV6-5,-,TRBJ2-1,TGTGCCAGCAGTTCCCGGGGGGCAGGGGTTATCTACAATGAGCAGTTCTTC,CASSSRGAGVIYNEQFF
TRBD1,TRBV7-9,many,TRBJ2-1,TGTGCCAGCAGCGGCACCGGGACAGGGCTCGGAAATGAGCAGTTCTTC,CASSGTGTGLGNEQFF